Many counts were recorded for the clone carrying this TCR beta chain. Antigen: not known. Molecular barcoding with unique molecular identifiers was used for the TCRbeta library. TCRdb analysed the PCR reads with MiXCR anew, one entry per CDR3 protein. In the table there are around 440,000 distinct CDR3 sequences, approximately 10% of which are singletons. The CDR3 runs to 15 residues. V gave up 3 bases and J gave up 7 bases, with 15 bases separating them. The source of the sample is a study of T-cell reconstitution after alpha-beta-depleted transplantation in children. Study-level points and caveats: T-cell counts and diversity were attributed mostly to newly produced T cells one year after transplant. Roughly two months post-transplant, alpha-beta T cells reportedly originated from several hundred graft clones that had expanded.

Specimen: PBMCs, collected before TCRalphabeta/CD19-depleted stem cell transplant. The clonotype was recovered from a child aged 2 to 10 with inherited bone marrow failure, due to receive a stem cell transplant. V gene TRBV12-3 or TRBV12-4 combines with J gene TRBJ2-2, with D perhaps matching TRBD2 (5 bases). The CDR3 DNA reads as TGTGCCAGCAGTTTTAGTCCGGGGTTGAGCGGGGAGCTGTTTTTT. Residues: CASSFSPGLSGELFF.